Presented here are 7 T cell receptor beta chains from one specimen sequenced in a study of cytomegalovirus exposure and HLA in healthy donors. PCR used 60 Vbeta primers and 13 Jbeta primers. Clones were sequenced by immunoSEQ multiplex PCR, and TCRdb holds only the in-frame ones, with some missing. The table shows over 50,000 clones, with roughly 90% occurring only once. The sequenced material came from PBMCs. Receptor source: a man aged 25-45 years in good health and CMV-seropositive.

There are a few counts of this clone. The CDR3: CASSAGGPEAFF. CDR3 bases: TGTGCCAGCAGCGCAGGGGGTCCTGAAGCTTTCTTT. The chain combines TRBV7-9 with TRBJ1-1; 7 nucleotides align to TRBD1. Germline V gene data show CDR1 as SEHNR and CDR2 as FQNEAQ (reference sequence). The J segment lost 6 bases and the V segment lost 5 bases, leaving 3 bases of the junction unmatched. This CDR3 has 12 amino acids.

The rearrangement joins TRBV12-5 to TRBJ1-5, with TRBD1 as a possible D gene (6 bases). Germline lookup yields CDR1 LGHNT and CDR2 FRNRAP. The V and J ends lost 4 bases and 2 bases respectively, with 18 bases between them. The CDR3 has 17 residues. CDR3 sequence: CASGSILRGEGNQPQHF. The CDR3 coding sequence is TGTGCTAGTGGTTCTATCCTCAGGGGAGAAGGCAATCAGCCCCAGCATTTT.

The chain couples TRBV18 to TRBJ1-1, with a weak D call TRBD1 (5 bases). This CDR3 region has 16 residues. Trimming left V 1 base short and J 4 bases short, with 16 bases between. In germline, CDR1 is KGHSH, CDR2 LQKENI. This chain's CDR3 is CASSPLLRGVGTEAFF. CDR3 nucleotides: TGTGCCAGCTCACCACTCTTACGGGGGGTAGGCACTGAAGCTTTCTTT.

The V call is TRBV30, the J call TRBJ1-2; 10 bases are a match to TRBD1. Germline V gene lookup returns CDR1 GTSNPN and CDR2 SVGIG (reference sequence). The CDR3 loop spans 14 amino acids. The ends lost 3 bases at V and 4 bases at J; junction bases unmatched: 5. The CDR3: CAWSRDRGAYGYTF. DNA for the CDR3: TGTGCCTGGAGCCGGGACAGGGGTGCCTATGGCTACACCTTC. The entire variable domain, with the rest obtained from reference TRBV30 and TRBJ1-2, is as follows: SQTIHQWPATLVQPVGSPLSLECTVEGTSNPNLYWYRQAAGRGLQLLFYSVGIGQISSEVPQNLSASRPQDRQFILSSKKLLLSDSGFYLCAWSRDRGAYGYTFGSGTRLTVV.

J is TRBJ2-2 and V is TRBV19, with D possibly TRBD2 on 5 matching bases. The V gene's germline CDR1 is LNHDA and CDR2 SQIVND (reference sequence). The CDR3 consists of 16 residues. The V end was cut by 3 bases, the J end by 0 bases, with 11 bases between. The CDR3 DNA reads as TGTGCCAGTAGTATTCCGGGAAGCTCGAACACCGGGGAGCTGTTTTTT. This translates into CASSIPGSSNTGELFF.

V is TRBV18 and J is TRBJ2-2, with 7 bases fitting TRBD1. With V trimmed by 6 bases and J by 1 base, 5 bases remained unmatched. The germline gives CDR1 KGHSH, CDR2 LQKENI. This CDR3 region has 15 residues. In DNA form, the CDR3 reads TGTGCCAGCTCTCAAAGACAGGGGAACACCGGGGAGCTGTTTTTT. This codes for CASSQRQGNTGELFF.

V gene TRBV2 combines with J gene TRBJ1-4; a possible D gene is TRBD1 (5 bases). The CDR3 consists of 17 residues. V was cut by 6 bases and J by 3 bases, with 20 bases left in between. CDR1 is SNHLY and CDR2 is FYNNEI in the germline V gene. The CDR3 DNA follows: TGTGCCAGCAGGGCCGACGGGGGACCATCAGCTAATGAAAAACTGTTTTTT. Protein product: CASRADGGPSANEKLFF.